The T cell receptor beta chain under discussion was sequenced for a study of blood T cell repertoires in COVID-19 (dated by TCRdb to about 2020). About the full investigation: The collaborator samples originated in the United States, Italy and Spain and spanned the acute and convalescent phases of COVID-19. The prospective study material was composed of cDNA or gDNA derived from T cells, B-cell-depleted T cells, or PBMCs. Subjects who had been exposed to COVID-19, were actively infected with it, or had recovered from it provided the deeply sampled blood TCRbeta repertoires that made up the dataset. The repertoires were made available in a free public database intended to serve as a resource for research on the immune response to SARS-CoV-2. Samples were obtained from the ongoing ImmuneRACE study (first 160 participants) and from 1,254 subjects provided by 6 global collaborators. The sample metadata nearly always contained a de-identified subject ID, COVID-19 status, age in years and sex. Where available, HLA class I and class II types were taken from metadata supplied by the sample provider and were not determined by assay-based typing. The paper's findings and limits, for the study overall: How much clinical and demographic metadata was included differed by source and by participant, and the metadata was provided uncurated.

Trimming removed 1 base from V and 3 bases from J, leaving 9 bases between the germline ends. Including cysteine and phenylalanine, the CDR3 has 14 amino acids. Only the CDR3 part of the read is kept: 42 bases, read in frame from the first base. Looking up the germline V gene (reference sequence) yields CDR1 SEHNR and CDR2 FQNEAQ. With regard to this clone: The antigen it recognizes is unknown. Per-base qualities were not stored, and no clone one base away is much larger.

At one collaborating source in Seattle, patients were enrolled during active infection and were followed longitudinally through the course of disease. Whole blood was collected in K2EDTA tubes by collaborating institutions according to the institutions' own protocols. For TCRbeta analysis, collaborators shipped samples in one of three forms: frozen whole blood, isolated PBMCs, or DNA extracted from either of those sample types. TCRbeta CDR3 regions were amplified from genomic DNA using the immunoSEQ Assay, a bias-controlled multiplex PCR. Under the source paper's analysis protocol: Within the assay, amplification of reference gene primers was used to estimate how many nucleated cells each sample contained. Sequence reads were collapsed and filtered to measure the absolute abundance of every unique TCRbeta CDR3 rearrangement. For each sample, productive Simpson clonality was calculated as the square root of Simpson's diversity index over productive rearrangements. Sourced from immuneACCESS, this table was stored by TCRdb with only in-frame sequences that have V and J called. A share of the clones is absent; for the studies checked, an unresolved V gene accounts for under half, and the remainder has no known explanation. Clone size and V and J calls were adopted from that table, with D and trimming inferred from the DNA. Here the sample has about 310,000 clones; 90% occur a single time. Around 0.97% of the sample is in the top ten clones.

The sequence was obtained from a woman aged 40-49 years with COVID-19, enrolled during active disease. The sequenced sample consisted of peripheral blood. The rearrangement combines TRBV7-9 with TRBJ1-2; TRBD1 is possibly the D segment (6 matching bases). The DNA is as follows: TGTGCCAGCAGCTTAGGGGAGGGGGACTATGGCTACACCTTC. It translates as CASSLGEGDYGYTF.